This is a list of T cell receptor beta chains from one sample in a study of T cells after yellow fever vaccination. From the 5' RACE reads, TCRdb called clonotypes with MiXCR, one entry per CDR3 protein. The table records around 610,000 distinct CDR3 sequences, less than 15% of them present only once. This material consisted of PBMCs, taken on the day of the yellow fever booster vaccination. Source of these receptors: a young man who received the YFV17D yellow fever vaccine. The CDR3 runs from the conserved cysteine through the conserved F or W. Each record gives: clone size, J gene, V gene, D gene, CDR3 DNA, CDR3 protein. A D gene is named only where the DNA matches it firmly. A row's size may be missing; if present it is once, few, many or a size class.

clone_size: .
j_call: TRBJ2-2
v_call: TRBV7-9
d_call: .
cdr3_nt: TGTGCCAGCAGCACCCTCCAACAGGGCAGGTCGGGGGAGCTGTTTTTT
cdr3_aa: CASSTLQQGRSGELFF

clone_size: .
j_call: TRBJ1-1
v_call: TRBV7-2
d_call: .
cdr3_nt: TGTGCCAGCACTCAAGTCGTCGGTTACATGAACACTGAAGCTTTCTTT
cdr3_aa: CASTQVVGYMNTEAFF

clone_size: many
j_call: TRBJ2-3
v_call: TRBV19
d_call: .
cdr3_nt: TGTGCCAGTAGCCTTCGACCCACAGATACGCAGTATTTT
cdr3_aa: CASSLRPTDTQYF

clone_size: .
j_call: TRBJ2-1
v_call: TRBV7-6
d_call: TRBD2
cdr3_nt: TGTGCCAGCAGCTTTCATCCTAGCGGGAGGGGTAATGAGCAGTTCTTC
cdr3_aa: CASSFHPSGRGNEQFF

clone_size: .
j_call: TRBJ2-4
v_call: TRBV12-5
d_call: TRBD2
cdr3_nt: TGTGCTAGTGGTTTAGGGTCTTCGGGGGGGAACATTCAGTACTTC
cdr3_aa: CASGLGSSGGNIQYF

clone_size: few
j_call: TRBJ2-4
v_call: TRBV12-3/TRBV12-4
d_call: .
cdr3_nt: TGTGCCAGCAGCACCGGAGGGAGCCGCGCCAAAAACATTCAGTACTTC
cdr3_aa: CASSTGGSRAKNIQYF

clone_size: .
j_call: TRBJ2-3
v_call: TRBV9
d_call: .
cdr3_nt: TGTGCCAGCAGCGTAGGTATGCAGTTCGAAGATACGCAGTATTTT
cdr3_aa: CASSVGMQFEDTQYF

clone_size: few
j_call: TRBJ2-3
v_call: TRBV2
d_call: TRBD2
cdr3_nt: TGTGCCAGCAGGGGACTAGCGGGAATCACAGATACGCAGTATTTT
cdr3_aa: CASRGLAGITDTQYF

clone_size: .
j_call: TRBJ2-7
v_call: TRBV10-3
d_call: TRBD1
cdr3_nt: TGTGCCATCAGTCCCCCCGGGGACAGCGCGGTGCAGTACTTC
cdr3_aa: CAISPPGDSAVQYF

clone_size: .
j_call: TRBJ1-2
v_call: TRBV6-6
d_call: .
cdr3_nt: TGTGCCAGCAGTTACTCGGAGGCGACGGTCTACACCTTC
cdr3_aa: CASSYSEATVYTF

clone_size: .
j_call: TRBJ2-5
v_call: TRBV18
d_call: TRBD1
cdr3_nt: TGTGCCAGCTCACCCACGGACAGGGGAAAAGAGACCCAGTACTTC
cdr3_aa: CASSPTDRGKETQYF

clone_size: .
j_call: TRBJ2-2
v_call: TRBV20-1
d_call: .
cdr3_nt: TGCAGTGCTAGGGGAGGGGGAGGGACGAACACCGGGGAGCTGTTTTTT
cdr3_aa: CSARGGGGTNTGELFF

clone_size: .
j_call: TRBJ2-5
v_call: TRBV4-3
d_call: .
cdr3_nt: TGCGCCAGCAGCCAGAGGGTGAAAGAGACCCAGTACTTC
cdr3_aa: CASSQRVKETQYF

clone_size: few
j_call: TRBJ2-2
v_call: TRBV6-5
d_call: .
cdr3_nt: TGTGCCAGCAGTTATATTAGGGGCTGGAACACCGGGGAGCTGTTTTTT
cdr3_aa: CASSYIRGWNTGELFF

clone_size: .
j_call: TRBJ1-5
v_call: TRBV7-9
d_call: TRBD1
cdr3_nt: TGTGCCAGCAGCGTCCCCAGACAGGGGGAAGGTCAGCCCCAGCATTTT
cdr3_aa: CASSVPRQGEGQPQHF

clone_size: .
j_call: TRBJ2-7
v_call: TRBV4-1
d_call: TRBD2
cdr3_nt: TGCGCCAGCAGCCAAGAGCTCCTAGCGGCAGGGTACGAGCAGTACTTC
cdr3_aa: CASSQELLAAGYEQYF

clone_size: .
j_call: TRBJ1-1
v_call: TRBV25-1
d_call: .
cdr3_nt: TGTGCCAGCAGTCCCTCCGTGGGGGATTACACTGAAGCTTTCTTT
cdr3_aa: CASSPSVGDYTEAFF

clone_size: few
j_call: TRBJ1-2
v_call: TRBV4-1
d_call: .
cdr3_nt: TGCGCCAGCAGCCAAGGAGGCTGGGACTATGGCTACACCTTC
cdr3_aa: CASSQGGWDYGYTF

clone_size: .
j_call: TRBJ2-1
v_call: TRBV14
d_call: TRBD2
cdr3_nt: TGTGCCAGCAGCCAGCTGGGACTAGCGGGAAAGGGTGAGCAGTTCTTC
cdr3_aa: CASSQLGLAGKGEQFF

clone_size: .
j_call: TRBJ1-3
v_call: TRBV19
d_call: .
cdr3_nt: TGTGCCAGTAGCATGACGGGACTCTCTGGAAACACCATATATTTT
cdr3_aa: CASSMTGLSGNTIYF

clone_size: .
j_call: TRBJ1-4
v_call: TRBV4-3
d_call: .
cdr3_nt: TGCGCCAGCAGCCAAGATGTGCGAGAAAAACTGTTTTTT
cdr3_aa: CASSQDVREKLFF

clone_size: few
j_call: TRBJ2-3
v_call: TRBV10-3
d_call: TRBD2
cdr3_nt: TGTGCCATCAGTGAGGAACTAGCGGTAGATACGCAGTATTTT
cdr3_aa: CAISEELAVDTQYF

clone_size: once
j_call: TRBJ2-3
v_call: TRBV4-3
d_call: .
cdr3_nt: TGCGCCAGCAGCCAAGATGGCTATCGGGGTGGGATCACAGATACGCAGTATTTT
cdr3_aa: CASSQDGYRGGITDTQYF

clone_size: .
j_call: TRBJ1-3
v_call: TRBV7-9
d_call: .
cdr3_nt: TGTGCCAGCAGCTTAGGGCAGGAGGGATCCTCTGGAAACACCATATATTTT
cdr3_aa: CASSLGQEGSSGNTIYF

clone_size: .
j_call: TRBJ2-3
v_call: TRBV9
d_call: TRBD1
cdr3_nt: TGTGCCAGCAGCCCCCGGGACAGGGGGGCGGATACGCAGTATTTT
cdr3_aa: CASSPRDRGADTQYF

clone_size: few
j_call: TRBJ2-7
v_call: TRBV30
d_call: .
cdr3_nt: TGTGCCTGGGCAAGGGGGGACCAGGTTACCTACGAGCAGTACTTC
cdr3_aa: CAWARGDQVTYEQYF

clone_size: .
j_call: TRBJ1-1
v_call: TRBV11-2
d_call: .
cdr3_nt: TGTGCCAGCAGCTTTGGCCGAGGGCGAGGGGGGGGGGCTTTCTTT
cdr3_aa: CASSFGRGRGGGAFF

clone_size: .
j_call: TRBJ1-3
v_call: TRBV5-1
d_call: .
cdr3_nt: TGCGCCAGCAGCTTGGAAGCAGGGACGAGTGGAAACACCATATATTTT
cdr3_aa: CASSLEAGTSGNTIYF

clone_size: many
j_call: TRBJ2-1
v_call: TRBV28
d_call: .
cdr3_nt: TGTGCCAGCAGTCTCCATTCCGCTCCGTTCTTC
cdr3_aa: CASSLHSAPFF

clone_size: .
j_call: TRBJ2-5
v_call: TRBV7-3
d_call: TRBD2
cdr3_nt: TGTGCCAGCAGCTTAACGGCGGCTAGCGGGAGTTTCTGGACCCAGTACTTC
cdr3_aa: CASSLTAASGSFWTQYF

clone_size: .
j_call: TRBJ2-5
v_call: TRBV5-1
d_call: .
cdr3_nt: TGCGCCAGCAGGGGGTCGGAGACCCAGTACTTC
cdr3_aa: CASRGSETQYF

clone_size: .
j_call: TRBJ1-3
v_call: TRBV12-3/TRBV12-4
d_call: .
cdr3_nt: TGTGCCAGCAGCCGCGGATCCAGAGGAAACACCATATATTTT
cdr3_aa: CASSRGSRGNTIYF

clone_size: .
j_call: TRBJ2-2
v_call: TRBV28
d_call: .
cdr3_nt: TGTGCCAGTCGGTGGGAACGGGTGATCGGGGAGCAGTTTTTT
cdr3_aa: CASRWERVIGEQFF

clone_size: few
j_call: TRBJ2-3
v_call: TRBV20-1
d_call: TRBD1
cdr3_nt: TGCAGTGCTAGAGATCCTTCGGGACAGGGCACAGATACGCAGTATTTT
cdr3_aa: CSARDPSGQGTDTQYF

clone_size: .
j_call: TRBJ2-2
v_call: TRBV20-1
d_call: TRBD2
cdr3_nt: TGCAGTGCTCACTCCACTAGCGGCTGGAACACCGGGGAGCTGTTTTTT
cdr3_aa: CSAHSTSGWNTGELFF

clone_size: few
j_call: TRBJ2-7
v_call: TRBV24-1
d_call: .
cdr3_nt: TGTGCCACCAGTGATCCCCGCCTTAGCGGAGGCTACGAGCAGTACTTC
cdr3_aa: CATSDPRLSGGYEQYF

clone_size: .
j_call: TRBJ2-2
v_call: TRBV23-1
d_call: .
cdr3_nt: TGCGCCAGCAGTCAGTGGTCTTGGGAAGCGAACACCGGGGAGCTGTTTTTT
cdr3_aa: CASSQWSWEANTGELFF

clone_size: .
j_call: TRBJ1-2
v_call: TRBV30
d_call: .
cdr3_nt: TGTGCCTGGACAGAGTCCGCTCTTATCTATGGCTACACCTTC
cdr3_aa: CAWTESALIYGYTF

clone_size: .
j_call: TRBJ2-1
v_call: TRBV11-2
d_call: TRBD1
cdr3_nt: TGTGCCAGCAAAATCGGGACAGGGATTTATGAGCAGTTCTTC
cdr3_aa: CASKIGTGIYEQFF

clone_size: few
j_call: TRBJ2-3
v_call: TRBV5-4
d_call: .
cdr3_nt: TGTGCCAGCGGAAGAGGGGCGGCAGATACGCAGTATTTT
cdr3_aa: CASGRGAADTQYF

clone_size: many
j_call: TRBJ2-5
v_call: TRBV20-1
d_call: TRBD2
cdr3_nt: TGCAGTGCTAGAGTCGCGGGAGGGTTCCAAGAGACCCAGTACTTC
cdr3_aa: CSARVAGGFQETQYF

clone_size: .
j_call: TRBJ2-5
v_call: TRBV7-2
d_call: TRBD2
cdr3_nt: TGTGCCAGCAGCCCGAATCGAAGGGGCGGGAGTCGTGAGACCCAGTACTTC
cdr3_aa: CASSPNRRGGSRETQYF

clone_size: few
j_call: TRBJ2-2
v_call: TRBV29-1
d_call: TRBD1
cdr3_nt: TGCAGCGTTGGACAGGGCGGTTTTGCCGGGGAGCTGTTTTTT
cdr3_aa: CSVGQGGFAGELFF

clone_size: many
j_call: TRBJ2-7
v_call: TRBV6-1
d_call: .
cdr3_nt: TGTGCCAGCAGCCCCGCGGGGAGCTCCTACGAGCAGTACTTC
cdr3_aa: CASSPAGSSYEQYF

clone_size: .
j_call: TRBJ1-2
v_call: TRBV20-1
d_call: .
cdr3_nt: TGCAGTGCTAACGGACCTGGCTACACCTTC
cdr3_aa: CSANGPGYTF